Listed here are 21 T cell receptor beta chains from one sample, sequenced in a study of cytomegalovirus exposure and HLA in healthy donors. Use of 60 Vbeta and 13 Jbeta primers characterized the PCR. Some clones are missing from TCRdb's copy, which holds only in-frame ones; the method was immunoSEQ multiplex PCR. The sample carries over 150,000 clones, around 80% recorded once. The sample consisted of PBMCs. The origin of the receptors is a woman in her forties in good health and CMV-seronegative.

The chain couples TRBV5-1 to TRBJ2-1; 8 bases are shared with TRBD2. After removal of 4 bases from V and 8 bases from J, the junction contained 8 bases not matched to a gene. Germline V lookup: CDR1 SGHRS, CDR2 YFSETQ. The CDR3 spans 14 residues. The chain's CDR3 is CASSPPGLDDEQFF. The CDR3 DNA is TGCGCCAGCAGCCCACCGGGACTAGATGATGAGCAGTTCTTC.

The CDR3 protein is CASSYSTWAPYEQYF. The CDR3 DNA follows: TGTGCCAGCAGTTACTCGACGTGGGCACCCTACGAGCAGTACTTC. The rearrangement joins TRBV6-5 to TRBJ2-7; D is unclear. V gave up 0 bases and J gave up 2 bases, with 11 bases separating them. The CDR3 loop spans 15 amino acids. Per the germline V gene, CDR1 is MNHEY and CDR2 is SVGAGI.

The genes are TRBV7-2 and TRBJ2-7; TRBD1 matches at 11 bases. Losses at the gene ends were 5 bases for V and 5 bases for J; bases not matched to a gene: 5. Germline CDR1 and CDR2: SGHTA and FQGNSA. CDR3 length: 14 amino acids. The DNA for the CDR3 is TGTGCCAGCAGCCCATGGACAGGGGGCGACGAGCAGTACTTC. This encodes CASSPWTGGDEQYF.

The chain is built from TRBV6-5 and TRBJ2-2; possibly TRBD1 for D (5 bases). The CDR3 contains 13 residues. From germline, CDR1 is MNHEY and CDR2 SVGAGI. Trimming shortened V by 5 bases and J by 4 bases, and 8 bases separated the two germline ends. In DNA form, the CDR3 reads TGTGCCAGCAGTACAACAGGCACCGGGGAGCTGTTTTTT. Translated, it gives CASSTTGTGELFF.

The chain carries TRBV11-3 and TRBJ2-7; tentatively, D is TRBD2 (5 bases). The CDR3 length is 16 residues. Germline V gene data show CDR1 as SGHNT and CDR2 as YENEEA. Trimming took 2 bases from V and 2 from J, leaving 16 bases between them. Here the CDR3 reads CASSLKSGGLPYEQYF. CDR3 in DNA: TGTGCCAGCAGCTTAAAATCTGGCGGGTTACCCTACGAGCAGTACTTC. Supplemented by reference TRBV11-3 and TRBJ2-7, the full variable domain reads EAGVVQSPRYKIIEKKQPVAFWCNPISGHNTLYWYLQNLGQGPELLIRYENEEAVDDSQLPKDRFSAERLKGVDSTLKIQPAELGDSAVYLCASSLKSGGLPYEQYFGPGTRLTVT.

V usage is TRBV27 and J usage is TRBJ1-2; 9 bases line up with TRBD1. The CDR3 loop spans 17 amino acids. Germline CDR1 is MNHEY and CDR2 is SMNVEV (reference sequence). With V trimmed by 5 bases and J by 6 bases, 16 bases remained unmatched. CDR3: CASSPAGTGLPADGYTF. CDR3 nucleotide sequence: TGTGCCAGCAGTCCCGCGGGGACAGGGTTACCTGCAGATGGCTACACCTTC.

This chain joins TRBV6-5 and TRBJ2-7; 7 bases are a match to TRBD2. This CDR3 has 15 residues. CDR1 MNHEY and CDR2 SVGAGI come from the germline V gene. V trimming: 3 bases; J trimming: 7 bases; junction bases outside the gene matches: 12. The CDR3, as DNA: TGTGCCAGCAGTTATCTTGCGGGAGTGGTTCGAGAGCAGTACTTC. Its protein product is CASSYLAGVVREQYF.

In this sample, this clone turned up once. The chain links TRBV19 to TRBJ1-3, with D possibly matching TRBD1 (6 bases). This CDR3 has 15 amino acids. V was clipped by 3 bases and J by 2 bases, with 11 bases between them. The germline V gene has CDR1 LNHDA and CDR2 SQIVND (reference sequence). The CDR3 nucleotides are TGTGCCAGTAGTATGCTGCCAGGGGCTGGAAACACCATATATTTT. Protein sequence: CASSMLPGAGNTIYF.

In its sample, this clone was seen a few times. V gene TRBV2 combines with J gene TRBJ1-1; D unresolved. There are 15 residues in the CDR3. V was pared by 7 bases and J by 0 bases, with 15 bases between. Germline V gene data show CDR1 as SNHLY and CDR2 as FYNNEI. The CDR3 sequence: CASTSTGVVNTEAFF. The CDR3 coding sequence is TGTGCCAGCACCTCTACCGGGGTCGTGAACACTGAAGCTTTCTTT.

The chain employs TRBV9 and TRBJ1-2, with D perhaps TRBD1 (6 bases). Germline CDR1 is SGDLS and CDR2 is YYNGEE. Trimming shortened V by 0 bases and J by 9 bases, and 15 bases separated the two germline ends. The CDR3 runs to 14 residues. CDR3 amino acids: CASSVEVTGLSYTF. CDR3 bases: TGTGCCAGCAGCGTAGAAGTGACAGGTCTCAGCTACACCTTC.

This clone has more than one count but fewer than ten. CDR3 nucleotide sequence: TGTGCCAGTAGTATATCAGTCAACACTGAAGCTTTCTTT. This encodes CASSISVNTEAFF. V gene TRBV19 combines with J gene TRBJ1-1; D uncertain. This CDR3 region has 13 residues. The V end was cut by 2 bases, the J end by 2 bases, with 6 bases between. Germline values: CDR1 LNHDA, CDR2 SQIVND (reference sequence).

The rearrangement uses TRBV18 and TRBJ1-4; TRBD1 agrees at 8 bases. CDR3 size: 14 residues. Germline V gene sequence: CDR1 KGHSH, CDR2 LQKENI. Germline trimming cut 6 bases from V and 4 bases from J; bases unmatched to any gene: 4. The CDR3 loop is CASSAGQVNEKLFF. In nucleotides, the CDR3 is TGTGCCAGCTCGGCGGGACAGGTTAATGAAAAACTGTTTTTT. Looking up the rest from reference TRBV18 and TRBJ1-4 gives the full variable domain: NAGVMQNPRHLVRRRGQEARLRCSPMKGHSHVYWYRQLPEEGLKFMVYLQKENIIDESGMPKERFSAEFPKEGPSILRIQQVVRGDSAAYFCASSAGQVNEKLFFGSGTQLSVL.

This chain connects TRBV7-2 to TRBJ2-5, with TRBD2 matching 12 bases. Germline lookup yields CDR1 SGHTA and CDR2 FQGNSA. Trimming took 1 base from V and 1 from J; bases not matched to a gene: 4. This CDR3 contains 17 residues. The CDR3, as DNA: TGTGCCAGCAGCTTAGTAGGGACTAGCGGGCCCCAAGAGACCCAGTACTTC. Protein sequence: CASSLVGTSGPQETQYF.

This clone appeared a few times. The CDR3 reads CASSVSGSGETQYF. In DNA, the CDR3 is TGTGCCAGCAGCGTAAGCGGGAGCGGTGAGACCCAGTACTTC. J is TRBJ2-5 and V is TRBV2; TRBD2 matches at 8 bases. Unmatched junction bases numbered 8, after V lost 6 bases and J lost 5 bases. Germline-derived CDR1 and CDR2 are SNHLY and FYNNEI. The CDR3 length is 14 residues.

J is TRBJ1-2 and V is TRBV28, with 7 bases identical to TRBD1. This CDR3 has 18 residues. Losses at the gene ends were 6 bases for V and 2 bases for J; bases not matched to a gene: 18. Per germline, CDR1 MDHEN and CDR2 SYDVKM. The CDR3 here is CASRRTAGDRGENYGYTF. The CDR3 region has the DNA TGTGCCAGCAGACGTACTGCTGGGGACAGAGGGGAAAACTATGGCTACACCTTC.

This chain links TRBV5-1 with TRBJ2-3; 9 bases are a match to TRBD2. Germline assignment: CDR1 SGHRS and CDR2 YFSETQ. Trimming removed 3 bases from V and 4 bases from J; junction bases left unmatched: 6. The CDR3 is 15 residues long. The CDR3 region is CASSWGEREADTQYF. The CDR3 nucleotides are TGCGCCAGCAGCTGGGGTGAGCGGGAGGCAGATACGCAGTATTTT.

This chain joins TRBV5-8 and TRBJ2-7; 8 bases are shared with TRBD1. The CDR3 has 14 amino acids. Per the germline V gene, CDR1 is SGHTS and CDR2 is YDEGEE. Losses at the gene ends were 4 bases for V and 10 bases for J; bases not matched to a gene: 13. DNA of the CDR3: TGTGCCAGCAGCCCAGGGACAGGCGCCCGACCCCAGTACTTC. This sequence encodes CASSPGTGARPQYF. Together with reference TRBV5-8 and TRBJ2-7, the CDR3 gives the full variable domain: EAGVTQSPTHLIKTRGQQATLRCSPISGHTSVYWYQQALGLGLQFLLWYDEGEERNRGNFPPRFSGRQFPNYSSELNVNALELEDSALYLCASSPGTGARPQYFGPGTRLTVT.

This CDR3 reads CASSMGTGVTNEKLFF. The DNA for the CDR3 is TGTGCCAGCTCCATGGGGACAGGCGTAACTAATGAAAAACTGTTTTTT. V usage is TRBV5-6 and J usage is TRBJ1-4, with 8 bases aligning to TRBD1. This CDR3 is built from 16 residues. CDR1 and CDR2 (germline): SGHDT, YYEEEE. The V segment lost 7 bases and the J segment 1 base; nucleotides outside the gene matches: 9.

The chain's CDR3 is CASWPGGGGNQPQHF. The DNA of the CDR3 is TGTGCTAGTTGGCCGGGGGGAGGGGGCAATCAGCCCCAGCATTTT. The genes are TRBV12-5 and TRBJ1-5; D perhaps matches TRBD1 (5 bases). V was cut by 8 bases and J by 2 bases, with 16 bases left in between. The germline CDR1 and CDR2 sequences are LGHNT and FRNRAP. The CDR3 runs 15 residues.

The chain uses TRBV5-4 and TRBJ2-7; 9 bases agree with TRBD2. The V gene end was trimmed by 5 bases and the J gene end by 2 bases; junction bases not matched to a gene: 8. CDR3 length: 15 residues. CDR1 SGHNT and CDR2 YYREEE come from the germline V gene (reference sequence). CDR3 sequence: CASSRSGSTTYEQYF. Written as DNA, the CDR3 is TGTGCCAGCAGTCGTAGCGGGAGCACAACCTACGAGCAGTACTTC.

This sequence joins TRBV27 and TRBJ2-7, with 7 bases matching TRBD1. The CDR3 spans 13 residues. Germline lookup yields CDR1 MNHEY and CDR2 SMNVEV (reference sequence). J was trimmed by 5 bases and V by 6 bases; bases with no gene match: 7. In DNA, the CDR3 is TGTGCCAGCAGCCACGGGACAGCCGACGAGCAGTACTTC. Translated: CASSHGTADEQYF.